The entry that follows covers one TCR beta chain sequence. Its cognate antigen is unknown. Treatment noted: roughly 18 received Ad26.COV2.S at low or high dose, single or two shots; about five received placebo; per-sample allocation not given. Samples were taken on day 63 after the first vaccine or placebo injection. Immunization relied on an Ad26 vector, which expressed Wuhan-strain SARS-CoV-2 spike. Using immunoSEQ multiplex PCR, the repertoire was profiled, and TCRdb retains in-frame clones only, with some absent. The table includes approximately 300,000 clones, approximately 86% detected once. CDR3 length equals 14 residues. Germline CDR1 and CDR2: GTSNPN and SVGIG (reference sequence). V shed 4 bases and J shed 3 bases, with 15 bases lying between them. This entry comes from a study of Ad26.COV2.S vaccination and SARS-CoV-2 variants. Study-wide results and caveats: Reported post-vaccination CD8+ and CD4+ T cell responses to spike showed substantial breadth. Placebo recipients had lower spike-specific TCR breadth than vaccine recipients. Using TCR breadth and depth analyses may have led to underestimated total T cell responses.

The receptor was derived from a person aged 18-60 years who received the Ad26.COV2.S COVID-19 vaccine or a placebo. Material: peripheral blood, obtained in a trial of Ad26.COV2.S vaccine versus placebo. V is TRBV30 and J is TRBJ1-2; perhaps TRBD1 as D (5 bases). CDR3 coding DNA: TGTGCCTGGACCCAGGACATCTTCGACTATGGCTACACCTTC. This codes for CAWTQDIFDYGYTF. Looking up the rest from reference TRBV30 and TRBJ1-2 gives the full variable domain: SQTIHQWPATLVQPVGSPLSLECTVEGTSNPNLYWYRQAAGRGLQLLFYSVGIGQISSEVPQNLSASRPQDRQFILSSKKLLLSDSGFYLCAWTQDIFDYGYTFGSGTRLTVV.